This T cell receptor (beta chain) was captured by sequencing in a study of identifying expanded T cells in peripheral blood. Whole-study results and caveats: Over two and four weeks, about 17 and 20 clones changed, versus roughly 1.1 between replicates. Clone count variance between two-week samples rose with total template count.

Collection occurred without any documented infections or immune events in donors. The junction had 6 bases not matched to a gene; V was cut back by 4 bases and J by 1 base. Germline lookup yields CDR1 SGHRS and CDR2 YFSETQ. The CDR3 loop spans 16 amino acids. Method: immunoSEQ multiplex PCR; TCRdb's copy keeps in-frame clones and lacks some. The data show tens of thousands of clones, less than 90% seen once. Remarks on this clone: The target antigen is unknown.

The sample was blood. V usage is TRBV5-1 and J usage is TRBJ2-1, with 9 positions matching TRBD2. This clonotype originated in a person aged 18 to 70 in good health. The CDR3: CASSTLAGESYNEQFF. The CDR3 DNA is TGCGCCAGCAGCACTTTAGCGGGAGAATCCTACAATGAGCAGTTCTTC.